The text below deals with one T cell receptor (beta chain). The data stem from a study of human T cells and chemical hapten exposure. As for the study in general: Women made up most patients, who had alopecia areata, totalis or universalis.

Via MiXCR, TCRdb re-called the RACE reads, giving one row per CDR3 protein. Of more than 100,000 distinct CDR3 sequences detected, roughly 12% appear once; the ten largest clones hold 2.4%. With 0 bases removed from V and 0 bases from J, the gap between germline ends came to 11 bases. The CDR3 runs 16 residues. Germline-derived CDR1 and CDR2 are MNHEY and SVGEGT. This sample's time point: patch test 3, about 24 weeks after DPC sensitization. As to treatment: therapeutic diphenylcyclopropenone sensitization with weekly scalp DPC. The sequences come from whole blood, collected in connection with sensitization to the hapten diphenylcyclopropenone (DPC). The receptor was derived from a woman aged 50 to 60 with alopecia areata. Some clones in this sample may be carry-over from other donors' samples. The rearrangement joins TRBV6-2 or TRBV6-3 to TRBJ1-2; a possible D gene is TRBD1 (5 bases). The CDR3 region is CASSYSTDRANYGYTF. The CDR3 DNA reads TGTGCCAGCAGTTACTCGACCGACAGAGCTAACTATGGCTACACCTTC.